These T cell receptor beta chains were read from a single sample in a study of cytomegalovirus exposure and HLA in healthy donors. The repertoire was sequenced with immunoSEQ multiplex PCR; TCRdb's copy has only in-frame clones and lacks some. Among 75,000 to 95,000 clones listed, 90% were seen once. The sequenced sample was PBMCs. The origin of the receptors is a man aged 18 to 35 in good health and CMV-seronegative. The CDR3 runs from the conserved cysteine through the conserved F or W.

j_gene: TRBJ1-1; v_gene: TRBV7-2; CDR3aa: CASSLGQTYFNTEAFF
j_gene: TRBJ2-1; v_gene: TRBV7-9; CDR3aa: CASSLQGQGDSMAQFF
j_gene: TRBJ2-1; v_gene: TRBV4-2; CDR3aa: CASSVRAGGTEQFF
j_gene: TRBJ1-5; v_gene: TRBV7-2; CDR3aa: CASSPGPGGNQPQHF
j_gene: TRBJ1-1; v_gene: TRBV6-5; CDR3aa: CASSYSNSMNTEAFF
j_gene: TRBJ2-1; v_gene: TRBV21-1; CDR3aa: CASSKDIGLGYNEQFF
j_gene: TRBJ2-2; v_gene: TRBV25-1; CDR3aa: CASRRQGPAGELFF
j_gene: TRBJ2-7; v_gene: TRBV6-5; CDR3aa: CASTPRNRGYEQYF
j_gene: TRBJ1-3; v_gene: TRBV19; CDR3aa: CASSIGNERNGNTIYF
j_gene: TRBJ1-4; v_gene: TRBV7-9; CDR3aa: CASSRDSSNEKLFF
j_gene: TRBJ2-2; v_gene: TRBV5-1; CDR3aa: CASTLTYVELFF
j_gene: TRBJ2-1; v_gene: TRBV19; CDR3aa: CASRGGGEQFF
j_gene: TRBJ2-1; v_gene: TRBV28; CDR3aa: CASSSTGTHNEQFF
j_gene: TRBJ2-3; v_gene: TRBV7-9; CDR3aa: CASSLAGLADTQYF
j_gene: TRBJ2-7; v_gene: TRBV28; CDR3aa: CASSRQGLLYEQYF
j_gene: TRBJ1-1; v_gene: TRBV2; CDR3aa: CASRLGQETEAFF
j_gene: TRBJ2-6; v_gene: TRBV7-2; CDR3aa: CASSRRSAGLNVLTF
j_gene: TRBJ2-3; v_gene: TRBV5-1; CDR3aa: CASSLAYSGRALDTQYF
j_gene: TRBJ2-1; v_gene: TRBV6-1; CDR3aa: CASTRQGFSWDEQFF
j_gene: TRBJ2-7; v_gene: TRBV7-6; CDR3aa: CASSLLGLQGTSEQYF
j_gene: TRBJ2-5; v_gene: TRBV29-1; CDR3aa: CSVRTGGRVHQETQYF
j_gene: TRBJ2-1; v_gene: TRBV5-1; CDR3aa: CASSLAERTGYNEQFF
j_gene: TRBJ2-3; v_gene: TRBV28; CDR3aa: CASSLEAGGPRDTQYF
j_gene: TRBJ2-3; v_gene: TRBV7-2; CDR3aa: CASSRVLVQAGLRTDTQYF
j_gene: TRBJ2-4; v_gene: TRBV28; CDR3aa: CASNTGAAKNIQYF
j_gene: TRBJ1-1; v_gene: TRBV7-9; CDR3aa: CASSLSGGANTEAFF
j_gene: TRBJ2-1; v_gene: TRBV7-6; CDR3aa: CASSPGQEYFGEQFF
j_gene: TRBJ1-1; v_gene: TRBV4-3; CDR3aa: CASSQYDRDVEAFF
j_gene: TRBJ2-1; v_gene: TRBV5-1; CDR3aa: CASSLGLAAGVEQFF
j_gene: TRBJ1-4; v_gene: TRBV4-2; CDR3aa: CASSQRLLNEKLFF
j_gene: TRBJ2-3; v_gene: TRBV29-1; CDR3aa: CSVDGGAQRDTQYF
j_gene: TRBJ2-7; v_gene: TRBV5-4; CDR3aa: CASSLAPGEGYEQYF
j_gene: TRBJ2-7; v_gene: TRBV13; CDR3aa: CASSPSGTYEQYF
j_gene: TRBJ2-7; v_gene: TRBV6-5; CDR3aa: CASNDRTYEQYF
j_gene: TRBJ2-7; v_gene: TRBV6-1; CDR3aa: CASSELAPYEQYF
j_gene: TRBJ2-2; v_gene: TRBV6-5; CDR3aa: CASGQGWTGELFF
j_gene: TRBJ1-2; v_gene: TRBV6-6; CDR3aa: CASSYGGQESGYTF
j_gene: .; v_gene: TRBV5-4; CDR3aa: CASSSDRFYEQYF
j_gene: TRBJ1-2; v_gene: TRBV9; CDR3aa: CASSFLGGGYTF
j_gene: TRBJ2-7; v_gene: TRBV7-9; CDR3aa: CASSPPLRAGGFLAYF
j_gene: TRBJ2-1; v_gene: TRBV5-1; CDR3aa: CASSLTSGGYNEQFF
j_gene: TRBJ1-3; v_gene: TRBV28; CDR3aa: CASSSYTYSGNTIYF
j_gene: TRBJ2-3; v_gene: TRBV29-1; CDR3aa: CRAAGVNTDTQYF
j_gene: TRBJ2-2; v_gene: TRBV7-2; CDR3aa: CASRHNSLATGELFF
j_gene: TRBJ1-6; v_gene: TRBV9; CDR3aa: CASSVDTGDNSPLHF
j_gene: TRBJ2-2; v_gene: TRBV18; CDR3aa: CASSLQGSGELFF
j_gene: TRBJ1-5; v_gene: TRBV28; CDR3aa: CASKANLDGNQPQHF
j_gene: TRBJ1-3; v_gene: TRBV5-1; CDR3aa: CASSDGTGGFWRNTIYF
j_gene: TRBJ2-1; v_gene: TRBV5-1; CDR3aa: CASSLLAGALNEQFF
j_gene: TRBJ1-1; v_gene: TRBV6-5; CDR3aa: CASRIKTAMNTEAFF
j_gene: TRBJ1-1; v_gene: TRBV29-1; CDR3aa: CSVTTGTVNTEAFF
j_gene: TRBJ2-1; v_gene: TRBV7-9; CDR3aa: CASSPWDREYEQFF
j_gene: TRBJ2-6; v_gene: TRBV5-4; CDR3aa: CASSPGGAGANVLTF
j_gene: TRBJ2-1; v_gene: TRBV30; CDR3aa: CAWSSGSPYEQFF
j_gene: TRBJ2-5; v_gene: TRBV6-1; CDR3aa: CASSEEERLAGVRETQYF